The present entry profiles one T cell receptor beta chain with its context. This entry comes from a study of shared clonotypes between healthy human individuals. Study summary: The composition of the donors was a couple of women and a few men aged 18 to 49.

V lost 2 bases to trimming and J lost 7 bases; unmatched junction nucleotides: 8. CDR1 and CDR2 (germline): SGHAT, FQNNGV. The CDR3 has 15 amino acids. TCRdb keeps only in-frame clones here, not all; method: immunoSEQ multiplex PCR. The data show about 2.4 million clones, roughly 93% seen once. The sequence derives from a young man in good health. Some clones in this sample may be carry-over from other donors' samples. The material sequenced was naive CD4+ T cells from PBMCs. Subset indicated: CD45RA+ positively selected. This rearrangement joins TRBV11-2 to TRBJ2-7, with 10 bases that match TRBD2. CDR3 region: CASSLWASGSGEQYF. As DNA, the CDR3 is TGTGCCAGCAGCTTATGGGCTAGCGGGAGTGGGGAGCAGTACTTC.